This TCR beta chain derives from a study of shared clonotypes between healthy human individuals. V trimming: 6 bases; J trimming: 0 bases; junction bases outside the gene matches: 12. CDR3 length: 17 amino acids. CDR1 is LGHNA and CDR2 is YNFKEQ in the germline V gene. Selected positively for CCR7 and CD45RO-negative, naive CD8 cells excluded terminally differentiated effector memory CD45RA+ cells. Generated by immunoSEQ multiplex PCR, the TCRdb table keeps only in-frame clones and is missing some. The profile shows just over 2,000,000 clones, just under 95% of them singletons. This chain uses TRBV4-2 with TRBJ2-5; TRBD2 matches at 8 bases. The TCR was taken from a man aged 18 to 29 in good health. Input material: naive CD8+ T cells sorted from blood. CDR3 residues: CASSPPRDGGDQETQYF. CDR3 sequence (DNA): TGTGCCAGCAGTCCACCCCGCGACGGGGGGGACCAAGAGACCCAGTACTTC.